This entry concerns a single T cell receptor (beta chain). Here immunoSEQ multiplex PCR was the method, and the copy in TCRdb shows in-frame clones only, minus some. Of roughly 40,000 clones listed, around 91% are singletons. V was pared by 5 bases and J by 9 bases, with 5 bases between. The CDR3 has 9 amino acids. Germline V gene data show CDR1 as LNHNV and CDR2 as YYDKDF (reference sequence). This sample stems from a study of OX40 agonist ivuxolimab in advanced cancers. Study summary: Patients received ivuxolimab, an intravenous treatment, every 2 weeks at 0.01 to 10 mg/kg.

Sequenced material: CD4+ or CD8+ T cells sorted from blood, taken in a trial of the OX40 agonist ivuxolimab. The source of this sequence is an adult with an advanced solid tumor such as melanoma, head and neck, liver or kidney cancer. V and J are TRBV15 and TRBJ2-7; D remains ambiguous. The CDR3 DNA sequence: TGTGCCACCAGCGCAGGGCAGTACTTC. Its translation: CATSAGQYF.